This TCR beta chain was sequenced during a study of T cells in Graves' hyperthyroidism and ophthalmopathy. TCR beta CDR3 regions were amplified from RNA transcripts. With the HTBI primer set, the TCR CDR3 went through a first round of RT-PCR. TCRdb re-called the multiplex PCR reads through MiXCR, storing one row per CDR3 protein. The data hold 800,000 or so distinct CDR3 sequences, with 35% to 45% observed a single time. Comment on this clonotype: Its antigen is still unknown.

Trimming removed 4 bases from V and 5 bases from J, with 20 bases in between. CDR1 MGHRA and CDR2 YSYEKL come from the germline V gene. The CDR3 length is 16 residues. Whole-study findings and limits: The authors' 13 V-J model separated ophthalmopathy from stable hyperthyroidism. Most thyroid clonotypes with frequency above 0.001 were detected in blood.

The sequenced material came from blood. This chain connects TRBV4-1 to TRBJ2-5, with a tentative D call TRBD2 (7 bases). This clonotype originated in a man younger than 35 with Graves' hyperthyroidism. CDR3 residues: CASSPSKGGHWETQYF. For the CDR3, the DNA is TGCGCCAGCAGCCCATCCAAGGGGGGGCATTGGGAGACCCAGTACTTC.